What follows is one TCR beta chain and its context. What it binds is unknown. This specimen belongs to a study of regulatory T cells in long-lasting Graves disease. Whole-study context: Duration of antithyroid drug therapy among newly diagnosed Graves' patients was under 3 months.

Time point meaning: newly diagnosed GD, antithyroid drugs for less than 3 months. Making the TCR library involved RNA that had been extracted from PBMCs. The patients were enrolled through endocrinology in Xi'an, China. Overall study results and limits: TRBV28, TRBJ1-2 and TRBJ2-5 emerged as the favored segments in persistent disease. Less diverse TCR repertoires were seen in persistent Graves' patients than in newly diagnosed ones.

CDR3-region Arm-PCR and iRepertoire HTBI primers produced the TCR beta libraries. Via MiXCR, TCRdb re-called the multiplex PCR reads, giving one row per CDR3 protein. The profile shows fewer than 400,000 distinct CDR3 sequences, 18% of them singletons. CDR1 is DFQATT and CDR2 is SNEGSKA in the germline V gene (reference sequence). V gave up 5 bases and J gave up 6 bases; unmatched junction bases: 6. The CDR3 loop spans 12 amino acids. This TCR came from a female donor with Graves disease. The chain joins TRBV20-1 to TRBJ2-7, with TRBD2 identical over 8 bases. This specimen consisted of peripheral blood mononuclear cells (PBMCs), obtained at new diagnosis, from a patient treated with antithyroid drugs. Written as DNA, the CDR3 is TGCAGTGCTCTGACTAGCGCTCGCGAGCAGTACTTC. Its translation is CSALTSAREQYF.